These 4 T cell receptor beta chains came from one sample sequenced in a study of shared clonotypes between healthy human individuals. Some clones are missing from TCRdb's copy, which holds only in-frame ones; the method was immunoSEQ multiplex PCR. Among approximately 940,000 clones listed, roughly 72% were seen once. Specimen: memory CD4+ T cells sorted from blood. Subset of the sample: CD45RA-negative fraction. These receptors all come from a man between 18 and 35 years old in good health.

Many counts were recorded for this clone. The V gene is TRBV14, the J gene TRBJ1-6, with D perhaps TRBD1 (6 bases). The V gene lost 3 bases and the J gene lost 5 bases, with 11 bases spanning the gap. CDR3 size: 15 residues. Germline-derived CDR1 and CDR2 are SGHDN and FVKESK. CDR3 coding DNA: TGTGCCAGCAGCCATCGGGGGGCGGATAATTCACCCCTCCACTTT. It codes for CASSHRGADNSPLHF. The full variable domain, rest sourced from reference TRBV14 and TRBJ1-6, is EAGVTQFPSHSVIEKGQTVTLRCDPISGHDNLYWYRRVMGKEIKFLLHFVKESKQDESGMPNNRFLAERTGGTYSTLKVQPAELEDSGVYFCASSHRGADNSPLHFGNGTRLTVT.

This clone has a handful of counts. The rearrangement joins TRBV7-3 to TRBJ2-7; possibly TRBD1 or TRBD2 for D (5 bases each). Deletions cut 1 base from V and 1 base from J, with 17 bases between. This CDR3 has 17 amino acids. The germline V gene encodes CDR1 SGHTA and CDR2 FQGTGA. CDR3 residues: CASSLNSVGTGSYEQYF. DNA of the CDR3: TGTGCCAGCAGCTTAAATAGTGTCGGGACGGGATCCTACGAGCAGTACTTC.

The V and J genes are TRBV18 and TRBJ1-6, with 7 positions matching TRBD1. Germline CDR1 KGHSH, CDR2 LQKENI. V lost 4 bases to trimming and J lost 0 bases; unmatched junction nucleotides: 6. This CDR3 is built from 17 residues. The CDR3 DNA reads as TGTGCCAGCTCACAGGGGGCAGGGAGCTCCTATAATTCACCCCTCCACTTT. Protein product: CASSQGAGSSYNSPLHF.

The chain is built from TRBV2 and TRBJ2-3; D might be TRBD1 or TRBD2, each matching 5 bases. The CDR3 covers 17 residues. Trimming took off 6 bases at V and 2 bases at J, with 21 bases between the two ends. CDR1 and CDR2 from the germline V gene are SNHLY and FYNNEI. The CDR3 is CASRGRTFGAITDTQYF. CDR3 bases: TGTGCCAGCAGGGGGAGAACGTTCGGGGCAATCACAGATACGCAGTATTTT.